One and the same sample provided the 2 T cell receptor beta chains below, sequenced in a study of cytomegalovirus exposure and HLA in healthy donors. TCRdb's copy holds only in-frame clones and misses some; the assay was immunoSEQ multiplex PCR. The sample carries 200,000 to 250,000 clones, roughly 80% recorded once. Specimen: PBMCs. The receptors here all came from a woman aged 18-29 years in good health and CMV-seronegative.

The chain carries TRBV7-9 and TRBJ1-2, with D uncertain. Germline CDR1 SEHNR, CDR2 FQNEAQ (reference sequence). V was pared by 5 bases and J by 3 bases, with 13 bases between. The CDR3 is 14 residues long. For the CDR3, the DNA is TGTGCCAGCAGCCCCAGGCCTGAATACTATGGCTACACCTTC. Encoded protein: CASSPRPEYYGYTF. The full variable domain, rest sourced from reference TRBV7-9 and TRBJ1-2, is DTGVSQNPRHKITKRGQNVTFRCDPISEHNRLYWYRQTLGQGPEFLTYFQNEAQLEKSRLLSDRFSAERPKGSFSTLEIQRTEQGDSAMYLCASSPRPEYYGYTFGSGTRLTVV.

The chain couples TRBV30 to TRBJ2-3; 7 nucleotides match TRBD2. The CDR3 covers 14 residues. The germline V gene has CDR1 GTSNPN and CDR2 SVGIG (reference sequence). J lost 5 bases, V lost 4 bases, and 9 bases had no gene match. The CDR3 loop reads CAWNLGTTKDTQYF. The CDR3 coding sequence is TGTGCCTGGAACCTGGGGACTACCAAAGATACGCAGTATTTT.